Below, 17 T cell receptor beta chains from the same sample are listed, as sequenced in a study of CD4 T cells in relation to SARS-CoV-2 and coronaviruses. CD4+ T cells from unexposed donors were obtained before the COVID-19 pandemic (2011-2018). After ten to eleven days of culture, CD4+ T cells were isolated. Antigen specificity for these receptors is unknown. Here immunoSEQ multiplex PCR was the method, and the copy in TCRdb shows in-frame clones only, minus some. The sample carries fewer than 20,000 clones, 74% recorded once. Sequencing was performed on CD4+ T cells from PBMCs, cultured in vitro. These receptors originate from a human donor in good health.

This chain joins TRBV28 and TRBJ1-5; D is perhaps TRBD1 (5 bases). The CDR3 has 13 residues. V was shortened by 10 bases and J by 4 bases, with 14 bases between the two germline ends. CDR1 is MDHEN, CDR2 SYDVKM, per germline. CDR3 sequence reads: CATFPRANQPQHF. CDR3 DNA: TGTGCCACCTTCCCCAGGGCGAATCAGCCCCAGCATTTT.

This clone appeared once. V and J are TRBV7-9 and TRBJ2-7; D not resolved. V shed 5 bases and J shed 0 bases, with 5 bases lying between them. This CDR3 has 12 amino acids. In germline, CDR1 is SEHNR, CDR2 FQNEAQ (reference sequence). CDR3 region: CASSGRSYEQYF. In DNA form, the CDR3 reads TGTGCCAGCAGCGGACGCTCCTACGAGCAGTACTTC.

The rearrangement uses TRBV5-1 and TRBJ2-3, with 9 nucleotides matching TRBD2. From germline, CDR1 is SGHRS and CDR2 YFSETQ. The length of the CDR3 is 18 residues. Germline trimming cut 2 bases from V and 4 bases from J; bases unmatched to any gene: 14. The CDR3 is CASSLGISGSALPDTQYF. The CDR3 DNA follows: TGCGCCAGCAGCTTAGGGATTAGCGGGAGCGCTCTCCCAGATACGCAGTATTTT.

The chain recombines TRBV2 with TRBJ1-1, with 8 nucleotides matching TRBD1. Losses at the gene ends were 3 bases for V and 3 bases for J; bases not matched to a gene: 6. The CDR3 sequence is 15 residues long. Germline V gene lookup returns CDR1 SNHLY and CDR2 FYNNEI. The CDR3 region is CASSDQGAKDTEAFF. In DNA form, the CDR3 reads TGTGCCAGCAGTGACCAGGGGGCGAAGGACACTGAAGCTTTCTTT.

The genes are TRBV7-2 and TRBJ1-6, with 9 bases fitting TRBD1. This CDR3 has 16 residues. Germline CDR1 and CDR2: SGHTA and FQGNSA. After removal of 0 bases from V and 9 bases from J, the junction contained 6 bases not matched to a gene. CDR3: CASSLAPGQGLSPLHF. In DNA, the CDR3 is TGTGCCAGCAGCTTAGCCCCGGGACAGGGTCTTTCACCCCTCCACTTT. Full variable domain (rest looked up from reference TRBV7-2 and TRBJ1-6): GAGVSQSPSNKVTEKGKDVELRCDPISGHTALYWYRQSLGQGLEFLIYFQGNSAPDKSGLPSDRFSAERTGGSVSTLTIQRTQQEDSAVYLCASSLAPGQGLSPLHFGNGTRLTVT.

The V and J genes are TRBV5-5 and TRBJ2-1, with D possibly matching TRBD2 (5 bases). V was cut by 4 bases and J by 8 bases, with 13 bases left in between. This CDR3 has 13 amino acids. CDR1 is SGHKS, CDR2 YYEKEE, per germline (reference sequence). The CDR3 nucleotides read TGTGCCAGCAGCAACCAGAGGGTCCATGAGCAGTTCTTC. This encodes CASSNQRVHEQFF.

The chain carries TRBV7-2 and TRBJ2-1, with D perhaps TRBD2 (6 bases). The CDR3 is 14 amino acids. Germline lookup yields CDR1 SGHTA and CDR2 FQGNSA. The V end lost 4 bases, the J end lost 13 bases, and 20 bases lay between the germline ends. The CDR3 is CASSSPGRDLPQFF. The DNA of the CDR3 is TGTGCCAGCAGCTCCCCCGGCCGGGACTTACCCCAGTTCTTC.

The chain links TRBV18 to TRBJ1-3; 7 bases match TRBD1. From germline, CDR1 is KGHSH and CDR2 LQKENI. The CDR3 consists of 15 residues. The ends lost 3 bases at V and 0 bases at J; junction bases unmatched: 2. In DNA form, the CDR3 reads TGTGCCAGCTCACCGGGACAGCTCTCTGGAAACACCATATATTTT. The encoded protein is CASSPGQLSGNTIYF.

This clone has only a few counts. The chain carries TRBV11-2 and TRBJ2-7; tentative D call: TRBD1 (6 bases). Trimming cost V 4 bases and J 0 bases, with 10 bases left between them. Germline CDR1 reads SGHAT; CDR2 reads FQNNGV. The CDR3 has 14 amino acids. The CDR3 nucleotides are TGTGCCAGCAGCTCTTGGGACATCTCCTACGAGCAGTACTTC. Protein product: CASSSWDISYEQYF.

The chain uses TRBV18 and TRBJ1-2; 9 bases align to TRBD1. The length of the CDR3 is 18 residues. V trimming: 0 bases; J trimming: 1 base; junction bases outside the gene matches: 9. Germline values: CDR1 KGHSH, CDR2 LQKENI. The CDR3, as DNA: TGTGCCAGCTCACCACCGTTGGACAGGGGAAAAAGTAACTATGGCTACACCTTC. Its protein is CASSPPLDRGKSNYGYTF.

The chain couples TRBV18 to TRBJ2-1, with D possibly called TRBD1 or TRBD2 (6 bases each). The V gene's germline CDR1 is KGHSH and CDR2 LQKENI. Trimming left V 1 base short and J 8 bases short, with 12 bases between. The CDR3 is made up of 14 amino acids. The CDR3 DNA reads as TGTGCCAGCTCACCACTGAACAGGGACTATGAGCAGTTCTTC. Protein product: CASSPLNRDYEQFF.

V is TRBV5-4 and J is TRBJ1-2; weak D call: TRBD1 (5 bases). Germline CDR1 is SGHNT and CDR2 is YYREEE (reference sequence). The CDR3 is 13 residues long. The V gene lost 4 bases and the J gene lost 7 bases, with 14 bases spanning the gap. The CDR3, as DNA: TGTGCCAGCAGCCAGCAGGGAAGGGGTGGCTACACCTTC. Protein: CASSQQGRGGYTF.

The chain links TRBV19 to TRBJ2-3; D may be TRBD1 (6 bases). CDR1 and CDR2 (germline): LNHDA, SQIVND (reference sequence). Trimming left V 3 bases short and J 0 bases short, with 16 bases between. The CDR3 is made up of 17 amino acids. For the CDR3, the DNA is TGTGCCAGTAGTATCTCCCTACAGGGACGGAGCACAGATACGCAGTATTTT. It is translated as CASSISLQGRSTDTQYF.

This clone was recorded only once. The rearrangement uses TRBV12-3 or TRBV12-4 and TRBJ1-2, with 7 positions matching TRBD1. The length of the CDR3 is 11 residues. V shed 5 bases and J 8 bases; nucleotides not matched to a gene: 2. CDR3 loop: CASSRTGGYTF. The DNA of the CDR3 is TGTGCCAGCAGTCGGACAGGAGGCTACACCTTC.

The chain combines TRBV7-2 with TRBJ1-1; tentative D call: TRBD1 (6 bases). From germline, CDR1 is SGHTA and CDR2 FQGNSA. V lost 5 bases, J lost 1 base, and 17 bases lay in between. The CDR3 extends over 16 amino acids. DNA for the CDR3: TGTGCCAGCAGCGTACATCCCTCCAGGGGGAACACTGAAGCTTTCTTT. Residues: CASSVHPSRGNTEAFF.

This rearrangement joins TRBV19 to TRBJ1-2; 7 nucleotides agree with TRBD1. Germline V CDR1 and CDR2: LNHDA, SQIVND (reference sequence). The CDR3 runs 14 residues. Trimming removed 5 bases from V and 1 base from J; junction bases left unmatched: 4. The CDR3 spells CASSPGGGNYGYTF. CDR3 DNA: TGTGCCAGTAGTCCAGGGGGAGGTAACTATGGCTACACCTTC.

This chain joins TRBV3-1 (or the pseudogene TRBV3-2) and TRBJ2-2; D is unresolved. Trimming took 1 base from V and 5 from J, leaving 11 bases between them. Germline V gene lookup returns CDR1 LGHDT and CDR2 YNNKEL (reference sequence). The CDR3 has 15 residues. CDR3 amino acids: CASSQGRPPTGELFF. The CDR3 region has the DNA TGTGCCAGCAGCCAAGGCAGGCCTCCTACCGGGGAGCTGTTTTTT.